This T cell receptor beta chain was found in a study of cytomegalovirus exposure and HLA in healthy donors. 13 Jbeta primers and 60 Vbeta primers were used for the PCR. Original handling: An analysis performed later counted roughly 80 million unique TCR beta chains (roughly 10 million of them shared). The method was immunoSEQ multiplex PCR; TCRdb's version includes in-frame clones alone and lacks a portion of them. V, J and clone size were drawn from that table, and D and trimming were deduced from the DNA. Here the sample spans 180,000 or so clones, 75% being singletons. This receptor was obtained from a woman aged 40 to 55 in good health and CMV-seropositive. Source material: PBMCs.

CDR3 sequence: CAISVLAVSYEQYF. Here the CDR3 DNA reads TGTGCCATCAGTGTCCTAGCGGTCTCCTACGAGCAGTACTTC. The chain employs TRBV10-3 and TRBJ2-7; 7 bases agree with TRBD2. Germline assignment: CDR1 ENHRY and CDR2 SYGVKD. V was pared by 4 bases and J by 0 bases, with 3 bases of the junction left unmatched. The CDR3 is 14 residues long.